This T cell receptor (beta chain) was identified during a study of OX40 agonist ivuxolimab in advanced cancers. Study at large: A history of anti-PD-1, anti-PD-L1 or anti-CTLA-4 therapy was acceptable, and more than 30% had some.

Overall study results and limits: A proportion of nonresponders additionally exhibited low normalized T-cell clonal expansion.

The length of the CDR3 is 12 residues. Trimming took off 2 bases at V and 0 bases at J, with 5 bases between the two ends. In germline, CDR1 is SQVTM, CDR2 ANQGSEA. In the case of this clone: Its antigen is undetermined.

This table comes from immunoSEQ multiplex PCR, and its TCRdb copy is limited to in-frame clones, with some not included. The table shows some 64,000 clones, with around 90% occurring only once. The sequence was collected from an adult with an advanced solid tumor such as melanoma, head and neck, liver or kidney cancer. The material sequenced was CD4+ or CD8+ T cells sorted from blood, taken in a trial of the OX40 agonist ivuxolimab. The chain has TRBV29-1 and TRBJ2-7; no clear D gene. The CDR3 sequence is CSVETDSYEQYF. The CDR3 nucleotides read TGCAGCGTTGAAACGGACTCCTACGAGCAGTACTTC.